This entry features one T cell receptor (beta chain) sequence. The sample is drawn from a study of cytomegalovirus exposure and HLA in healthy donors. Germline assignment: CDR1 MNHNY and CDR2 SVGAGI (reference sequence). Losses at the gene ends were 5 bases for V and 4 bases for J; bases not matched to a gene: 10. The CDR3 runs 15 residues. The study ran its PCR with 60 Vbeta and 13 Jbeta primers. Generated by immunoSEQ multiplex PCR, the TCRdb table keeps only in-frame clones and is missing some. The sample includes roughly 140,000 clones, 65% to 80% of them seen just once. V gene TRBV6-6 combines with J gene TRBJ1-2, with TRBD1 matching over 7 bases. The receptor's source is a woman in her thirties or forties in good health and CMV-seronegative. The sample taken for sequencing was PBMCs. CDR3 sequence: CASSLSSGQPYGYTF. The CDR3 region has the DNA TGTGCCAGCAGTCTTTCCTCGGGACAGCCCTATGGCTACACCTTC.